This entry concerns a single TCR beta chain. Its target is not known. The sample belongs to a study of cytomegalovirus exposure and HLA in healthy donors. CDR1 SGDLS and CDR2 YYNGEE come from the germline V gene. With 5 bases clipped from V and 3 bases from J, the junction kept 5 bases outside the gene matches. The CDR3 runs to 14 residues. The study, taken as a whole, reports: It was assumed in the presence/absence analyses that sequencing depth was roughly uniform across donors. While the bulk of TCR sequences proved rare, some public TCRs turned up in many donors.

The PCR employed 60 Vbeta primers together with 13 Jbeta primers. Using immunoSEQ multiplex PCR, the repertoire was profiled, and TCRdb retains in-frame clones only, with some absent. This sample yields some 130,000 clones, of which 60% to 85% are seen a single time; roughly 1.3% belongs to the top ten. The TCR was taken from a male donor in good health and CMV-seropositive. This chain links TRBV9 with TRBJ2-3, with TRBD1 matching 8 bases. Specimen: PBMCs. DNA of the CDR3: TGTGCCAGCAGTAAAGGACAGGGAACAGATACGCAGTATTTT. This codes for CASSKGQGTDTQYF.